Here is one TCR beta chain with its context. Which antigen it targets is not known. Base qualities are not recorded, but no much larger clone differs from it by a single base. The donors were included in the validation cohort of 120 subjects, a group kept apart from the roughly 690-subject first cohort. The data are from a study of cytomegalovirus exposure and HLA in healthy donors (TCRdb year 2017). With regard to the full study: A later analysis indicated that the 100 to 150 validation repertoires were generated on the platform also employed for the roughly 720 repertoires of the first cohort. The aim of the study was to test whether cataloging public T cell receptors could identify signatures of past pathogen exposure. Besides the first cohort of roughly 640 subjects, a separate validation cohort made up of roughly 120 different subjects was used. To predict cytomegalovirus infection status, the study brought together high-throughput TCR immunosequencing, statistical association of individual TCRs with disease status, and machine learning.

Overall study results and their limits: The study gave a list of over 150 TCR beta chains associated with cytomegalovirus. The classifier was reported to diagnose cytomegalovirus status with high specificity and sensitivity in both the original and validation cohorts. The authors suggested that the approach could potentially be generalized to other disease states and immunological phenotypes. Subsequent analysis determined that TCRs grouped into clusters in the first cohort also showed a tendency toward co-occurrence across the 120 validation repertoires, and 94% of cluster scores exceeded 0. A later analysis had no HLA typing for the validation cohort, so co-occurrence there was scored across all 110 or so repertoires. Most TCR sequences were seen in very few donors, while some public TCRs were found in many individuals. A few of the identified cytomegalovirus-associated TCR beta chains were confirmed in vitro to be specific for cytomegalovirus antigens.

Library generation was performed with the immunoSEQ multiplex PCR assay. In the original analysis: A statistical classification framework was developed to diagnose cytomegalovirus status using the catalog of TCR beta chain sequences. TCRdb carries this immuneACCESS record with in-frame sequences only. Its versions omit some clonotypes, under half of them owing to an unresolved V gene in the studies checked, with the rest unexplained. V and J calls and clone size come straight from that table; D and trimming were deduced from the DNA. Recorded for this sample are 200,000 to 250,000 clones; 70% to 90% of them occurred a single time. The ten largest clones take up roughly 5.7% of the sample. The CDR3, from cysteine to phenylalanine, totals 12 residues. Only the CDR3 part of the read is kept: 36 bases, read in frame from the first base. The germline V gene (reference sequence) provides CDR1 GTSNPN and CDR2 SVGIG. The germline ends are 8 bases apart after V is trimmed by 1 base and J by 6 bases.

The chain uses TRBV30 and TRBJ2-3; the D gene identity is not certain. The sequencing sample was made of PBMCs. This clonotype was obtained from a woman in her late teens or twenties in good health and CMV-seronegative. At the DNA level, the sequence is TGTGCCTGGAGTGCTCATAAGGATACGCAGTATTTT. Its translation reads: CAWSAHKDTQYF.